These 30 T cell receptor beta chains were sequenced from one sample in a study of CD8 T cells in ankylosing spondylitis. TCRdb reprocessed the 5' RACE reads with MiXCR, giving one entry per CDR3 protein. The sample has roughly 68,000 distinct CDR3 sequences, around 6.4% seen once. The sequenced sample was synovial fluid, either unsorted or a sorted T cell fraction (not recorded which). These receptors originate from a male donor with ankylosing spondylitis.

This clonotype was seen only a few times. J is TRBJ1-5 and V is TRBV7-9; D gene ambiguous. Trimming cost V 5 bases and J 2 bases, with 10 bases left between them. The CDR3 is 14 residues long. Germline CDR1 and CDR2: SEHNR and FQNEAQ (reference sequence). Here the CDR3 DNA reads TGTGCCAGCAGCCATCCCGGCGGCAATCAGCCCCAGCATTTT. Translated, it gives CASSHPGGNQPQHF.

This clonotype has just a few counts. The rearrangement links TRBV18 to TRBJ2-3, with D possibly TRBD1 on 5 matching bases. V shed 4 bases and J shed 7 bases, with 15 bases lying between them. Looked up from germline, CDR1 is KGHSH and CDR2 is LQKENI. This CDR3 is built from 14 residues. The CDR3 DNA reads TGTGCCAGCTCACTACAGGCCCCCCAGAATACGCAGTATTTT. It encodes CASSLQAPQNTQYF.

This clonotype was detected many times. The chain couples TRBV5-1 to TRBJ1-1; D gene uncertain. V shed 0 bases and J shed 2 bases, with 8 bases lying between them. This CDR3 has 14 residues. In germline, CDR1 is SGHRS, CDR2 YFSETQ. Here the CDR3 DNA reads TGCGCCAGCAGCTTGGATACGGGAAACACTGAAGCTTTCTTT. Its translation is CASSLDTGNTEAFF.

This clonotype turned up a few times. This chain connects TRBV20-1 to TRBJ2-3; D call uncertain. The germline V gene has CDR1 DFQATT and CDR2 SNEGSKA (reference sequence). V was shortened by 0 bases and J by 4 bases, with 8 bases between the two germline ends. This CDR3 is built from 13 residues. CDR3 protein: CSARDSGADTQYF. Written as DNA, the CDR3 is TGCAGTGCTAGAGATTCTGGGGCAGATACGCAGTATTTT.

This clonotype was counted at least ten times. This chain uses TRBV4-3 with TRBJ1-5; D not resolved. The CDR3 length is 15 residues. Looked up from germline, CDR1 is LGHNA and CDR2 is YSLEER. Trimming cost V 0 bases and J 7 bases, with 13 bases left between them. The CDR3 loop is CASSQERGGFQPQHF. The CDR3 DNA is TGCGCCAGCAGCCAAGAGAGAGGAGGGTTCCAGCCCCAGCATTTT.

The chain links TRBV7-3 to TRBJ2-7; no clear D gene. V dropped 2 bases and J dropped 3 bases, with 14 bases sitting between them. Germline assignment: CDR1 SGHTA and CDR2 FQGTGA. The length of the CDR3 is 15 residues. The CDR3 here is CASSLGADGFYEQYF. The CDR3 DNA reads as TGTGCCAGCAGCTTAGGAGCCGACGGGTTCTACGAGCAGTACTTC.

The V gene is TRBV5-1, the J gene TRBJ2-7; tentatively, D is TRBD1 or TRBD2 (5 bases each). Germline V lookup: CDR1 SGHRS, CDR2 YFSETQ. The length of the CDR3 is 16 residues. V was cut by 3 bases and J by 6 bases, with 22 bases left in between. The CDR3 nucleotides are TGCGCCAGCAGCTCAAGGCATGGGCTAGGGGAGACCGAGCAGTACTTC. This translates into CASSSRHGLGETEQYF.

This clonotype was recorded at least ten times. The chain links TRBV7-8 to TRBJ2-2; TRBD1 aligns across 7 bases. Germline CDR1 SGHVS, CDR2 FQNEAQ. The CDR3 is 16 amino acids. After removal of 5 bases from V and 2 bases from J, the junction contained 8 bases not matched to a gene. The CDR3 coding sequence is TGTGCCAGCAGCCAAGGGGCAGGGGGTAACACCGGGGAGCTGTTTTTT. Protein: CASSQGAGGNTGELFF.

This clonotype occurred a few times. The chain employs TRBV24-1 and TRBJ1-2, with D maybe TRBD1 (5 bases). Trimming shortened V by 3 bases and J by 4 bases, and 17 bases separated the two germline ends. This CDR3 is built from 16 residues. Germline CDR1 reads KGHDR; CDR2 reads SFDVKD. CDR3 nucleotide sequence: TGTGCCACCAGTGATAGACATGGGGGAGACGGCTATGGCTACACCTTC. Protein: CATSDRHGGDGYGYTF.

Many counts were recorded for this clonotype. The rearrangement uses TRBV28 and TRBJ1-6; no reliable D call. V shed 7 bases and J shed 8 bases, with 15 bases lying between them. The CDR3 totals 14 residues. Germline-derived CDR1 and CDR2 are MDHEN and SYDVKM. The CDR3 nucleotides read TGTGCCAGCACCCCCCCCGGGGAAGATTCACCCCTCCACTTT. It is translated as CASTPPGEDSPLHF.

This clonotype was counted at least ten times. The chain couples TRBV10-2 to TRBJ1-5; D remains unclear. The germline V gene encodes CDR1 WSHSY and CDR2 SAAADI. This CDR3 is built from 15 residues. V was trimmed by 3 bases and J by 0 bases, leaving 9 bases between them. The DNA of the CDR3 is TGCGCCAGCAGTGATGAGGGATTTAGCAATCAGCCCCAGCATTTT. This sequence encodes CASSDEGFSNQPQHF.

The chain has TRBV18 and TRBJ2-7, with TRBD2 matching 10 bases. The CDR3 spans 18 residues. The germline gives CDR1 KGHSH, CDR2 LQKENI. V was clipped by 3 bases and J by 2 bases; unmatched bases: 13. CDR3 nucleotides: TGTGCCAGCTCACCGAAGGCGAAGGGGCTAGCGGGAGCCTACGAGCAGTACTTC. Translation: CASSPKAKGLAGAYEQYF.

This clonotype has at least ten counts. V gene TRBV7-3 combines with J gene TRBJ2-2, with 7 bases identical to TRBD2. CDR1 and CDR2 from the germline V gene are SGHTA and FQGTGA. The CDR3 totals 14 residues. V lost 5 bases, J lost 5 bases, and 5 bases stayed unmatched. The CDR3: CASSAGTTTGELFF. The CDR3 DNA sequence: TGTGCCAGCAGCGCCGGGACTACTACCGGGGAGCTGTTTTTT. Complete variable domain (other parts from reference TRBV7-3 and TRBJ2-2): GAGVSQTPSNKVTEKGKYVELRCDPISGHTALYWYRQSLGQGPEFLIYFQGTGAADDSGLPNDRFFAVRPEGSVSTLKIQRTERGDSAVYLCASSAGTTTGELFFGEGSRLTVL.

This clonotype was picked up many times. V and J are TRBV7-2 and TRBJ2-2; tentative D call: TRBD1 (5 bases). Trimming took off 2 bases at V and 1 base at J, with 8 bases between the two ends. There are 15 residues in the CDR3. The germline V gene encodes CDR1 SGHTA and CDR2 FQGNSA. The DNA of the CDR3 is TGTGCCAGCAGCTTAAATACAGGGAACACCGGGGAGCTGTTTTTT. Translated: CASSLNTGNTGELFF.

This clonotype has ten or more counts. In DNA, the CDR3 is TGTGCCAGCAGGGCTAGCGGGACTCGCACAGATACGCAGTATTTT. This gives the protein CASRASGTRTDTQYF. The rearrangement uses TRBV7-9 and TRBJ2-3, with 9 bases that match TRBD2. Germline V gene sequence: CDR1 SEHNR, CDR2 FQNEAQ (reference sequence). The V and J ends lost 6 bases and 1 base, in that order; junction bases with no gene match: 5. The CDR3 totals 15 residues. The full variable domain, with the rest looked up from reference TRBV7-9 and TRBJ2-3, is DTGVSQNPRHKITKRGQNVTFRCDPISEHNRLYWYRQTLGQGPEFLTYFQNEAQLEKSRLLSDRFSAERPKGSFSTLEIQRTEQGDSAMYLCASRASGTRTDTQYFGPGTRLTVL.

This clonotype has only a few counts. The chain joins TRBV14 to TRBJ2-7, with 9 bases lining up with TRBD2. Trimming took 4 bases from V and 0 from J; bases not matched to a gene: 7. The CDR3 covers 16 residues. The germline V gene has CDR1 SGHDN and CDR2 FVKESK. Here the CDR3 reads CASSLTSGRSSYEQYF. CDR3 nucleotide sequence: TGTGCCAGCAGCCTAACGAGCGGGAGGTCCTCCTACGAGCAGTACTTC.

As regards this clonotype: A much bigger clone sits one base away, suggesting this may be a read error. The chain is built from TRBV28 and TRBJ2-5; 8 bases line up with TRBD1. The CDR3 totals 16 residues. J was trimmed by 3 bases and V by 5 bases; bases with no gene match: 11. The V gene's germline CDR1 is MDHEN and CDR2 SYDVKM. This CDR3 is CASSAFDRGGEETQYF. CDR3 in DNA: TGTGCCAGCAGTGCATTTGACAGGGGAGGTGAAGAGACCCAGTACTTC. The full variable domain, with the rest looked up from reference TRBV28 and TRBJ2-5, is DVKVTQSSRYLVKRTGEKVFLECVQDMDHENMFWYRQDPGLGLRLIYFSYDVKMKEKGDIPEGYSVSREKKERFSLILESASTNQTSMYLCASSAFDRGGEETQYFGPGTRLLVL.

This clonotype was counted at least ten times. V usage is TRBV4-1 and J usage is TRBJ1-2; tentative D call: TRBD1 (5 bases). Germline loops: CDR1 MGHRA, CDR2 YSYEKL. CDR3 length equals 14 residues. Trimming left V 0 bases short and J 2 bases short, with 7 bases between. The CDR3 nucleotides read TGCGCCAGCAGCCAAGAACGGGGGAACTATGGCTACACCTTC. Protein sequence: CASSQERGNYGYTF.

This clonotype occurred many times. Here the CDR3 reads CASSLAGADPFF. The CDR3 DNA is TGTGCCAGCAGCTTAGCAGGGGCAGATCCTTTCTTT. This chain connects TRBV7-9 to TRBJ1-1; possible D gene TRBD1, 5 bases. Germline V CDR1 and CDR2: SEHNR, FQNEAQ (reference sequence). Trimming shortened V by 0 bases and J by 12 bases, and 11 bases separated the two germline ends. The CDR3 loop spans 12 amino acids.

This clonotype was observed at least ten times. The chain has TRBV9 and TRBJ2-2, with D perhaps TRBD1 or TRBD2 (5 bases each). V was pared by 4 bases and J by 3 bases, with 13 bases between. This CDR3 spans 15 amino acids. The germline V gene has CDR1 SGDLS and CDR2 YYNGEE. In nucleotides, the CDR3 is TGTGCCAGCAGCCCCGTAAGAGGGGACACCGGGGAGCTGTTTTTT. Protein sequence: CASSPVRGDTGELFF.

This clonotype has only a few counts. The chain carries TRBV5-1 and TRBJ2-1; D remains ambiguous. This CDR3 has 12 amino acids. CDR1 and CDR2 from the germline V gene are SGHRS and YFSETQ. Trimming stripped 5 bases from V and 5 bases from J, with 8 bases between. The CDR3 DNA reads as TGCGCCAGCAGGGACGGGCACAATGAGCAGTTCTTC. This translates into CASRDGHNEQFF.

At least ten counts were recorded for this clonotype. The chain is built from TRBV27 and TRBJ1-5, with D uncertain. Germline loops: CDR1 MNHEY, CDR2 SMNVEV (reference sequence). The CDR3 totals 15 residues. V was trimmed by 5 bases and J by 2 bases, leaving 13 bases between them. CDR3 in amino acids: CASSPRRGGNQPQHF. The CDR3 DNA reads TGTGCCAGCAGTCCCAGGCGCGGGGGCAATCAGCCCCAGCATTTT.

There are many counts of this clonotype. The DNA of the CDR3 is TGTGCCAGCAGCTTAGACGGGAGGTACAATGAGCAGTTCTTC. Translated, it gives CASSLDGRYNEQFF. The rearrangement links TRBV7-2 to TRBJ2-1; TRBD2 matches at 7 bases. Per germline, CDR1 SGHTA and CDR2 FQGNSA. J was trimmed by 4 bases and V by 1 base; bases with no gene match: 1. The CDR3 is 14 amino acids. The whole variable domain, remainder taken from reference TRBV7-2 and TRBJ2-1, is GAGVSQSPSNKVTEKGKDVELRCDPISGHTALYWYRQSLGQGLEFLIYFQGNSAPDKSGLPSDRFSAERTGGSVSTLTIQRTQQEDSAVYLCASSLDGRYNEQFFGPGTRLTVL.

This clonotype was counted many times. V is TRBV12-3 or TRBV12-4 and J is TRBJ2-1; D is unresolved. CDR3 size: 11 residues. With 5 bases removed from V and 12 bases from J, the gap between germline ends came to 11 bases. The CDR3 coding sequence is TGTGCCAGCAGTAAGACTCTCCGGCAGTTCTTC. Translating gives CASSKTLRQFF.

This clonotype was found a few times. The V and J genes are TRBV5-6 and TRBJ1-2; D is undetermined. The V end lost 2 bases, the J end lost 0 bases, and 5 bases lay between the germline ends. This CDR3 region has 13 residues. CDR1 is SGHDT, CDR2 YYEEEE, per germline. CDR3: CASSFGANYGYTF. The CDR3 DNA follows: TGTGCCAGCAGCTTCGGAGCTAACTATGGCTACACCTTC.

This clonotype has at least ten counts. The chain uses TRBV28 and TRBJ1-5; 7 bases align to TRBD1. CDR3 length: 16 residues. The germline V gene encodes CDR1 MDHEN and CDR2 SYDVKM. V was pared by 2 bases and J by 1 base, with 5 bases of the junction left unmatched. In DNA form, the CDR3 reads TGTGCCAGCAGTTTAGGAGGGGGCGCGAGCAATCAGCCCCAGCATTTT. Its translation: CASSLGGGASNQPQHF. Drawing the rest from reference TRBV28 and TRBJ1-5, the complete variable domain is DVKVTQSSRYLVKRTGEKVFLECVQDMDHENMFWYRQDPGLGLRLIYFSYDVKMKEKGDIPEGYSVSREKKERFSLILESASTNQTSMYLCASSLGGGASNQPQHFGDGTRLSIL.

This clonotype was counted a few times. The junction and the germline gene differ at one end; a read error may be behind it. This chain uses TRBV25-1 with TRBJ2-1; no clear D gene. Germline V gene lookup returns CDR1 MGHDK and CDR2 SYGVNS. The CDR3 has 12 residues. CDR3 sequence (DNA): TGTGCCAGCAGTGGGGGTTATGGCGGAACGAAGTTC. Residues: CASSGGYGGTKF.

This clonotype has a count of ten or more. This chain connects TRBV5-1 to TRBJ2-2; D assignment may be TRBD1 or TRBD2 (5 bases each). The CDR3 runs 16 residues. Germline CDR1 and CDR2: SGHRS and YFSETQ. Trimming cost V 1 base and J 1 base, with 11 bases left between them. CDR3 bases: TGCGCCAGCAGCTTGATGGGGGTCAAGAACACCGGGGAGCTGTTTTTT. Its translation: CASSLMGVKNTGELFF.

This clonotype occurred many times. The chain combines TRBV12-3 or TRBV12-4 with TRBJ2-3; possible D gene TRBD1, 5 bases. The CDR3 length is 16 residues. The V gene lost 1 base and the J gene lost 1 base, with 12 bases spanning the gap. For the CDR3, the DNA is TGTGCCAGCAGTTTAGGGACACCCAGGGGCACAGATACGCAGTATTTT. Translated, it gives CASSLGTPRGTDTQYF.

This clonotype was picked up many times. This rearrangement joins TRBV7-2 to TRBJ2-3; perhaps TRBD1 as D (5 bases). The CDR3 contains 14 residues. The V end lost 2 bases, the J end lost 5 bases, and 11 bases lay between the germline ends. CDR1 is SGHTA and CDR2 is FQGNSA in the germline V gene. This CDR3 is CASSLSRALDTQYF. CDR3 DNA sequence: TGTGCCAGCAGCTTATCCAGGGCCCTAGATACGCAGTATTTT.